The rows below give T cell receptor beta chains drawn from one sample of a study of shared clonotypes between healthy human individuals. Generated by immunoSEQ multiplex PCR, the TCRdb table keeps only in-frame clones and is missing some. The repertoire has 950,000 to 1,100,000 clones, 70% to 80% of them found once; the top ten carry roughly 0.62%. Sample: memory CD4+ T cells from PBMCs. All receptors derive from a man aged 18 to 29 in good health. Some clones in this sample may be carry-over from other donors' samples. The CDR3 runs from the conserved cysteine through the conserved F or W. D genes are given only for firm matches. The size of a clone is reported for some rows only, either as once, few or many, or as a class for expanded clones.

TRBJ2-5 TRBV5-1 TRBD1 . TGCGCCAGCAGCTCAGGGACAGGGGGCGAAGTGGGAGAGACCCAGTACTTC CASSSGTGGEVGETQYF
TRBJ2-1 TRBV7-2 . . TGTGCCAGCAGCCAGAGGGGCGGAGGGTCCTACAATGAGCAGTTCTTC CASSQRGGGSYNEQFF
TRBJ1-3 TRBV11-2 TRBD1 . TGTGCCAGCAGCTTAACACAGGGGATCTCTGGAAACACCATATATTTT CASSLTQGISGNTIYF
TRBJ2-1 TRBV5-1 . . TGCGCCAGCAGGTTGGCTAGCGGAGGGGGTGAGCAGTTCTTC CASRLASGGGEQFF
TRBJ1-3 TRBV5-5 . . TGTGCCAGCACCCAGTTGGCTGGAAACACCATATATTTT CASTQLAGNTIYF
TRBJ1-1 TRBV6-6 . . TGTGCCACCAAGGCGGGGGGAACAACGTCCCAAGCTTTCTTT CATKAGGTTSQAFF
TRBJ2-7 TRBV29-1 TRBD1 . TGCAGCGTTGCGTCAGGGGGCTTAAACGAGCAGTACTTC CSVASGGLNEQYF
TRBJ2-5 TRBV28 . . TGTGCCAGCAGCCCCGACAGCCAAGAGACCCAGTACTTC CASSPDSQETQYF
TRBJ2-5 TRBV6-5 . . TGTGCCAGCAGTGCCTTAGGGGGGGGCGGAGAGACCCAGTACTTC CASSALGGGGETQYF
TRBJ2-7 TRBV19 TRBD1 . TGTGCCAGTAGTTCAGGACAGGGGGCTTCCTACGAGCAGTACTTC CASSSGQGASYEQYF
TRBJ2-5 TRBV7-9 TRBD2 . TGTGCCAGCAGCGAAAGACTAGCGGGAGGAACCCAGTACTTC CASSERLAGGTQYF
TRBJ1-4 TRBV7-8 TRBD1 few TGTGCCAGCAGCTCTCGGACAGGGCCTGAAAAACTGTTTTTT CASSSRTGPEKLFF
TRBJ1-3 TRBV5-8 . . TGTGCCAGCAGCTCCCGGACAGAAGGAAACACCATATATTTT CASSSRTEGNTIYF
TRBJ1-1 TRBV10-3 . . TGTGCCATCAGAGTACAGGGTACGACTGAAGCTTTCTTT CAIRVQGTTEAFF
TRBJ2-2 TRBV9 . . TGTGCCAGCAGCGGGGACCCCAACACCGGGGAGCTGTTTTTT CASSGDPNTGELFF
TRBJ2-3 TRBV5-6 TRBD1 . TGTGCCAGCAGCTTGGGACAGGGGAGCACAGATACGCAGTATTTT CASSLGQGSTDTQYF
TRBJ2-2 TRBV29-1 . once TGCAGCGCCAAGGGGGGCTCCGGGGAGCTGTTTTTT CSAKGGSGELFF
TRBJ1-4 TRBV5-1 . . TGCGCCAGCAGCTTGGGGTTGACTAATGAAAAACTGTTTTTT CASSLGLTNEKLFF
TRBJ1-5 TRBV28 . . TGTGCCAGCAGCCCTGGGGGGGAGGATCAGCCCCAGCATTTT CASSPGGEDQPQHF
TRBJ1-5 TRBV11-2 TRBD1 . TGTGCCAGCAGCTTAGAGACAGGGCCTAATCAGCCCCAGCATTTT CASSLETGPNQPQHF
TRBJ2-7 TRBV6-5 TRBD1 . TGTGCCAGCAGACTGGGACAGTTTAACGAGCAGTACTTC CASRLGQFNEQYF
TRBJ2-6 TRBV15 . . TGTGCCACCAGCAGAGGAGGGGCGCGTGGGGCCAACGTCCTGACTTTC CATSRGGARGANVLTF
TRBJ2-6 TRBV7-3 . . TGTGCCAGCAGGCCAGGACGGCCTGGGGCCAACGTCCTGACTTTC CASRPGRPGANVLTF
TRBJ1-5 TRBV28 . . TGTGCCAGCAGTTTAGGCCCTGTGGGCTCCTCTGGGGATCAGCCCCAGCATTTT CASSLGPVGSSGDQPQHF
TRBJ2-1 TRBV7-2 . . TGTGCCAGCAGCGCTCGGGTTGAGCAGTTCTTC CASSARVEQFF
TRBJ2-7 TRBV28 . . TGTGCCAGCAGTTTAACACCCACCTCCTACGAGCAGTACTTC CASSLTPTSYEQYF
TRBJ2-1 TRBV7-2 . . TGTGCCAGCAGCTTACGAGGGTCGAGCTCCTACAATGAGCAGTTCTTC CASSLRGSSSYNEQFF
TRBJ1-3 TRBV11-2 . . TGTGCCAGCAGCCCCACAGTGTCCTCTGGAAACACCATATATTTT CASSPTVSSGNTIYF
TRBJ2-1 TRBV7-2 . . TGTGCCAGCAGCCCCCGGAGGACGGGAGAGCAGTTCTTC CASSPRRTGEQFF
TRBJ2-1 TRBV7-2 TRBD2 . TGTGCCAGCAGGAAACTAGCGGCCGGGAGTGAGCAGTTCTTC CASRKLAAGSEQFF
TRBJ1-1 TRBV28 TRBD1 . TGTGCCAGCAGTTCACCTAATATCTTCGACAGGGACACTGAAGCTTTCTTT CASSSPNIFDRDTEAFF
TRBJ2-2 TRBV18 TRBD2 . TGTGCCAGCTCACCGTCTGCGGGGGCGAACACCGGGGAGCTGTTTTTT CASSPSAGANTGELFF
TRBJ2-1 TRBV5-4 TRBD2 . TGTGCCAGCAGCTGGGGACTAGCGGGAATCGGTTCTTTCCATGAGCAGTTCTTC CASSWGLAGIGSFHEQFF
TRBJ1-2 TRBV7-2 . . TGTGCCAGCAGCCCACGGGCAGGGGCGGTGGCCTCTGGCTACACCTTC CASSPRAGAVASGYTF
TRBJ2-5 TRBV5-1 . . TGCGCCAGCAGCCCCGACAGGGCGGGGTTTGAGACCCAGTACTTC CASSPDRAGFETQYF
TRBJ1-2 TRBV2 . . TGTGCCAGCAGTGGCTACCCCGGTGATGGCTACACCTTC CASSGYPGDGYTF
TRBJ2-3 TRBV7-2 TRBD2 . TGTGCCAGCAGCCCCGGTATCGGACTAGCTGCAGATACGCAGTATTTT CASSPGIGLAADTQYF
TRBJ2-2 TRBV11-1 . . TGTGCCAGCAGCCCGAGTCCCGGCACCGGGGAGCTGTTTTTT CASSPSPGTGELFF
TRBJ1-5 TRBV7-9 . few TGTGCCAGCAGCTTAGGGGGAGGATTTCATCAGCCCCAGCATTTT CASSLGGGFHQPQHF
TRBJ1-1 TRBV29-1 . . TGCAGCGCGCTAAGGGGAGTGGGCACTGAAGCTTTCTTT CSALRGVGTEAFF
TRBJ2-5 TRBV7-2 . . TGTGCCAGCAGCTTAGCGCTAGGGGGTCAAGAGACCCAGTACTTC CASSLALGGQETQYF
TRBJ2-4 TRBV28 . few TGTGCCAGCAGTTGGGCAGGGCCCGTAGCCAAAAACATTCAGTACTTC CASSWAGPVAKNIQYF
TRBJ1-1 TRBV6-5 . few TGTGCCAGCAGTTACTCGGCCGCTCAAGCTTTCTTT CASSYSAAQAFF